The 21 T cell receptor beta chains presented below share a single source sample, sequenced in a study of OX40 agonist ivuxolimab in advanced cancers. The data were produced by immunoSEQ multiplex PCR, yet TCRdb's version contains in-frame clones alone and is incomplete. This table has about 64,000 clones, roughly 80% appearing once. Sample: CD4+ or CD8+ T cells sorted from blood, taken in a trial of the OX40 agonist ivuxolimab. These TCRs come from an adult with an advanced solid tumor such as melanoma, head and neck, liver or kidney cancer.

The CDR3 region is CASSLSTGLMNTEAFF. The CDR3 DNA reads as TGTGCCAGCAGCCTTTCAACAGGACTCATGAACACTGAAGCTTTCTTT. The rearrangement links TRBV5-4 to TRBJ1-1; possibly TRBD1 for D (5 bases). The CDR3 totals 16 residues. From germline, CDR1 is SGHNT and CDR2 YYREEE (reference sequence). V lost 4 bases and J lost 0, with 16 bases in between.

This clone occurred a few times. Other DNA sequences in the same sample also yield this CDR3. The V and J genes are TRBV2 and TRBJ1-2, with 7 positions matching TRBD1. Trimming removed 6 bases from V and 0 bases from J; junction bases left unmatched: 4. This CDR3 spans 14 amino acids. The germline V gene encodes CDR1 SNHLY and CDR2 FYNNEI. This chain's CDR3 is CASSGQGANYGYTF. The CDR3 nucleotides read TGTGCCAGCAGCGGCCAGGGGGCTAACTATGGCTACACCTTC.

The chain joins TRBV5-4 to TRBJ2-1, with TRBD2 matching 10 bases. The CDR3 is 15 residues long. CDR1 and CDR2 (germline): SGHNT, YYREEE (reference sequence). J lost 10 bases, V lost 4 bases, and 11 bases had no gene match. The CDR3 DNA is TGTGCCAGCAGCATTCCTCTAGCGGGAGCTCAGGAGCAGTTCTTC. Residues: CASSIPLAGAQEQFF.

The V call is TRBV27, the J call TRBJ1-5; 7 nucleotides line up with TRBD1. Per the germline V gene, CDR1 is MNHEY and CDR2 is SMNVEV (reference sequence). The CDR3 totals 16 residues. The J segment lost 5 bases and the V segment lost 5 bases, leaving 12 bases of the junction unmatched. The CDR3 here is CASSPYRGTGYQPQHF. The CDR3 region has the DNA TGTGCCAGCAGTCCGTACAGGGGAACGGGTTATCAGCCCCAGCATTTT.

This clone appeared a single time. The chain uses TRBV7-9 and TRBJ1-1, with D possibly being TRBD1 (5 bases). This CDR3 spans 14 amino acids. Germline CDR1 and CDR2: SEHNR and FQNEAQ (reference sequence). Trimming took 3 bases from V and 2 from J, leaving 10 bases between them. CDR3 protein: CASSFFQGNTEAFF. DNA for the CDR3: TGTGCCAGCAGCTTCTTTCAGGGTAACACTGAAGCTTTCTTT.

This chain connects TRBV2 to TRBJ2-1, with 12 bases that match TRBD2. Germline V gene lookup returns CDR1 SNHLY and CDR2 FYNNEI. The CDR3 is made up of 16 amino acids. V gave up 5 bases and J gave up 8 bases; unmatched junction bases: 10. The CDR3 protein is CASSRTSGNVEDEQFF. Here the CDR3 DNA reads TGTGCCAGCAGTCGGACTAGCGGGAACGTGGAGGATGAGCAGTTCTTC.

The V and J genes are TRBV2 and TRBJ1-2, with unresolved D. This CDR3 comprises 12 residues. Per the germline V gene, CDR1 is SNHLY and CDR2 is FYNNEI. Between the trimmed V and J ends, which lost 6 bases and 5 bases, there was a span of 10 bases. CDR3 amino acids: CASRVLNYGYTF. DNA of the CDR3: TGTGCCAGCAGAGTACTGAATTATGGCTACACCTTC.

The V gene is TRBV7-3, the J gene TRBJ1-6; no definite D call. CDR1 is SGHTA, CDR2 FQGTGA, per germline. The CDR3 is made up of 13 amino acids. With 5 bases removed from V and 8 bases from J, the gap between germline ends came to 10 bases. In nucleotides, the CDR3 is TGTGCCAGCAGCCAGGATACTTATTCACCCCTCCACTTT. This gives the protein CASSQDTYSPLHF.

The gene calls are TRBV5-1 and TRBJ2-5; D gene ambiguous. Trimming left V 4 bases short and J 4 bases short, with 17 bases between. Germline V gene sequence: CDR1 SGHRS, CDR2 YFSETQ. This CDR3 region has 15 residues. The CDR3 DNA follows: TGCGCCAGCAGCCGCGACCGACCGGAGAGAGAGACCCAGTACTTC. Translating it yields CASSRDRPERETQYF.

This clone was counted only a few times. The V gene is TRBV14, the J gene TRBJ2-1; 10 bases fit TRBD1. V shed 6 bases and J 5 bases; nucleotides not matched to a gene: 10. The CDR3 loop spans 16 amino acids. Germline V gene lookup returns CDR1 SGHDN and CDR2 FVKESK. Here the CDR3 DNA reads TGTGCCAGCAGTCGTAGACAGGGGGCAAGCGACAATGAGCAGTTCTTC. Protein: CASSRRQGASDNEQFF.

This clone was seen a single time. Compared with germline, one end of the junction differs, possibly owing to a read error. The chain carries TRBV29-1 and TRBJ2-5, with 12 bases identical to TRBD2. This CDR3 is 16 amino acids long. In germline, CDR1 is SQVTM, CDR2 ANQGSEA. The CDR3 loop reads CSVGTSGRSYQESQYF. The CDR3 DNA follows: TGCAGCGTGGGGACTAGCGGGCGTTCGTACCAAGAGTCCCAGTACTTC.

This clone showed up just a few times. The genes are TRBV9 and TRBJ2-5, with 7 bases aligning to TRBD1. The trim removed 0 bases at V and 4 bases at J, leaving 12 bases unmatched. CDR3 length equals 17 residues. Germline V lookup: CDR1 SGDLS, CDR2 YYNGEE. CDR3 in DNA: TGTGCCAGCAGCGTAGCCCAGGGGGTTGGAAGGGGAGAGACCCAGTACTTC. Its translation: CASSVAQGVGRGETQYF. Combining the CDR3 with reference TRBV9 and TRBJ2-5 gives the whole variable domain DSGVTQTPKHLITATGQRVTLRCSPRSGDLSVYWYQQSLDQGLQFLIQYYNGEERAKGNILERFSAQQFPDLHSELNLSSLELGDSALYFCASSVAQGVGRGETQYFGPGTRLLVL.

In this sample, this clone turned up once. This chain joins TRBV2 and TRBJ1-6; 7 nucleotides agree with TRBD1. CDR3 length: 16 residues. The V and J ends lost 2 bases and 3 bases, in that order; junction bases with no gene match: 4. Germline values: CDR1 SNHLY, CDR2 FYNNEI. CDR3 sequence reads: CASSEQGDNYNSPLHF. The CDR3 DNA follows: TGTGCCAGCAGTGAACAGGGGGATAACTATAATTCACCCCTCCACTTT.

This clone has just a few counts. The V gene is TRBV27, the J gene TRBJ2-3, with a possible D match to TRBD1 (6 bases). CDR3 length: 13 amino acids. The germline V gene encodes CDR1 MNHEY and CDR2 SMNVEV (reference sequence). The V end lost 3 bases, the J end lost 4 bases, and 8 bases lay between the germline ends. CDR3 DNA sequence: TGTGCCAGCAGTTTTGCAGGGGCAGATACGCAGTATTTT. Translated, it gives CASSFAGADTQYF.

The gene calls are TRBV6-6 and TRBJ2-7; 11 positions match TRBD2. Germline V gene data show CDR1 as MNHNY and CDR2 as SVGAGI (reference sequence). With 2 bases clipped from V and 3 bases from J, the junction kept 6 bases outside the gene matches. The CDR3 runs to 16 residues. CDR3 in DNA: TGTGCCAGCAGTTACGGTAGCGGGGGGGAGGGCTACGAGCAGTACTTC. It is translated as CASSYGSGGEGYEQYF.

The V gene is TRBV25-1, the J gene TRBJ1-5; no reliable D call. V lost 6 bases and J lost 1, with 10 bases in between. CDR1 and CDR2 (germline): MGHDK, SYGVNS. The CDR3 loop spans 14 amino acids. CDR3 DNA: TGTGCCAGCAGCACGACCGGCAGCAATCAGCCCCAGCATTTT. This translates into CASSTTGSNQPQHF.

The chain links TRBV11-2 to TRBJ2-7; D might be TRBD2 (5 bases). The V end lost 1 base, the J end lost 4 bases, and 14 bases lay between the germline ends. Germline CDR1 reads SGHAT; CDR2 reads FQNNGV. The CDR3 is 15 residues long. The chain's CDR3 is CASSLGPGSQYEQYF. CDR3 DNA sequence: TGTGCCAGCAGCTTAGGTCCGGGATCGCAGTACGAGCAGTACTTC.

This chain links TRBV4-1 with TRBJ1-2; a weak D match, TRBD1 (6 bases). V was trimmed by 7 bases and J by 0 bases, leaving 18 bases between them. In germline, CDR1 is MGHRA, CDR2 YSYEKL. This CDR3 contains 16 residues. CDR3 loop: CASTLTGDFANYGYTF. CDR3 coding DNA: TGCGCCAGCACCTTGACAGGAGACTTCGCTAACTATGGCTACACCTTC.

Details on this clone: Other DNA sequences of this sample code for an identical CDR3. The rearrangement uses TRBV5-1 and TRBJ1-1; D uncertain. Deletions cut 5 bases from V and 0 bases from J, with 8 bases between. The length of the CDR3 is 13 residues. Looked up from germline, CDR1 is SGHRS and CDR2 is YFSETQ. The CDR3 DNA is TGCGCCAGCAGTCTGGGTATGAACACTGAAGCTTTCTTT. Translation: CASSLGMNTEAFF. The full variable domain, in which reference TRBV5-1 and TRBJ1-1 provide the parts outside the CDR3, is KAGVTQTPRYLIKTRGQQVTLSCSPISGHRSVSWYQQTPGQGLQFLFEYFSETQRNKGNFPGRFSGRQFSNSRSEMNVSTLELGDSALYLCASSLGMNTEAFFGQGTRLTVV.

The chain combines TRBV28 with TRBJ2-5, with 8 positions matching TRBD1. The CDR3 runs to 14 residues. Germline CDR1 MDHEN, CDR2 SYDVKM. The V gene end was trimmed by 5 bases and the J gene end by 5 bases; junction bases not matched to a gene: 7. The CDR3 DNA follows: TGTGCCAGCAGTGGACAGGGCCCCCGGGAGACCCAGTACTTC. Its protein product is CASSGQGPRETQYF.

The chain employs TRBV4-3 and TRBJ2-1; D is possibly TRBD1 or TRBD2 (6 bases each). This CDR3 comprises 14 residues. V lost 0 bases to trimming and J lost 9 bases, with 12 bases between them. The germline CDR1 and CDR2 sequences are LGHNA and YSLEER. The CDR3 bases are TGCGCCAGCAGCCAAGATCATCGGGGGCGTGAGCAGTTCTTC. This translates into CASSQDHRGREQFF.